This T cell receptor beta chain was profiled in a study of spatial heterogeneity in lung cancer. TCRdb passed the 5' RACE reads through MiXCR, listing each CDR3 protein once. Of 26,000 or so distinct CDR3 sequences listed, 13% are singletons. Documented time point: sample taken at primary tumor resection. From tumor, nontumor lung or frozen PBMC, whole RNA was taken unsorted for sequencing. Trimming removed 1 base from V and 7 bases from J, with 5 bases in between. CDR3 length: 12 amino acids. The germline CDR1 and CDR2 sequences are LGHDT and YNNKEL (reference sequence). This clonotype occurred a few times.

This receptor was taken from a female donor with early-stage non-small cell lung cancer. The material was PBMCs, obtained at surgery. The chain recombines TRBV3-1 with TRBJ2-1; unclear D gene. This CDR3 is CASSQGRNEQFF. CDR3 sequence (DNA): TGTGCCAGCAGCCAAGGGCGAAATGAGCAGTTCTTC.